A single sample is the source of the 5 T cell receptor beta chains below, sequenced in a study of blood T cell repertoires in COVID-19. TCRdb's table, derived via immunoSEQ multiplex PCR, lists solely in-frame clones and lacks some. The sample holds roughly 200,000 clones; 78% are singletons and the top ten take 2.5% to 3%. The sequenced material came from peripheral blood. The receptors originated from a woman over 75 with active or convalescent COVID-19.

CDR3 coding DNA: TGTGCCAGCAGTGCCCCCGGGGGGCCAAGATCCGAGCAGTACTTC. This encodes CASSAPGGPRSEQYF. This sequence joins TRBV28 and TRBJ2-7, with D perhaps matching TRBD2 (7 bases). There are 15 residues in the CDR3. The germline gives CDR1 MDHEN, CDR2 SYDVKM. The V end was cut by 5 bases, the J end by 6 bases, with 20 bases between.

The chain employs TRBV5-1 and TRBJ2-3; 7 nucleotides match TRBD2. Germline V gene lookup returns CDR1 SGHRS and CDR2 YFSETQ. This CDR3 spans 13 amino acids. Trimming took 0 bases from V and 5 from J; bases not matched to a gene: 0. The CDR3 spells CASSLGTRDTQYF. The CDR3, as DNA: TGCGCCAGCAGCTTGGGGACTAGAGATACGCAGTATTTT.

The V call is TRBV19, the J call TRBJ1-2; 7 bases line up with TRBD1. CDR1 and CDR2 (germline): LNHDA, SQIVND (reference sequence). The CDR3 is 13 residues long. Trimming removed 3 bases from V and 8 bases from J; junction bases left unmatched: 6. The CDR3 loop is CASSIEGADGYTF. The CDR3 nucleotides are TGTGCCAGTAGTATCGAGGGGGCCGACGGCTACACCTTC.

The rearrangement joins TRBV5-1 to TRBJ1-2, with D possibly matching TRBD1 (5 bases). The CDR3 is made up of 14 amino acids. Germline V gives CDR1 SGHRS, CDR2 YFSETQ. The ends were cut back, 0 bases at V and 7 bases at J, with 13 bases in the middle. The CDR3 nucleotides read TGCGCCAGCAGCTTGGCTGGGGCGGCAGGTGGCTACACCTTC. Translated, it gives CASSLAGAAGGYTF.

This chain connects TRBV4-1 to TRBJ2-2; D is unresolved. Trimming removed 4 bases at V and 0 bases at J, with 15 bases between. The germline V gene has CDR1 MGHRA and CDR2 YSYEKL. The CDR3 runs 17 residues. The CDR3 is CASSRPLSFSNTGELFF. The CDR3 DNA sequence: TGCGCCAGCAGCCGTCCCTTGAGCTTTTCGAACACCGGGGAGCTGTTTTTT.